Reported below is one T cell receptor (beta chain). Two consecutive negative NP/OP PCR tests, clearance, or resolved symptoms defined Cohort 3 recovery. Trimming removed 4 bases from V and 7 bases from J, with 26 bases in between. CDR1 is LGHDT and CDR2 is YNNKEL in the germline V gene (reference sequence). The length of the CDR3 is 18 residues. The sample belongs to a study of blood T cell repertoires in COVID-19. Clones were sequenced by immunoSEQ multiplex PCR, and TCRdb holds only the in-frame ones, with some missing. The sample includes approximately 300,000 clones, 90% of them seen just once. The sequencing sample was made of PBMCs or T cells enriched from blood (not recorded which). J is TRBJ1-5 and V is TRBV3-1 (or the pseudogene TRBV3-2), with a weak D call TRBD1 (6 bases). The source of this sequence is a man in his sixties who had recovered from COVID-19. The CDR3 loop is CASSPPKSGRRQVQPQHF. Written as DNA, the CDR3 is TGTGCCAGCAGCCCCCCAAAGTCAGGCCGTCGACAGGTGCAGCCCCAGCATTTT.